This TCR beta chain was identified in a study of T cells in Graves' hyperthyroidism and ophthalmopathy. From RNA transcripts, TCR beta CDR3 regions were amplified. HTBI primers were employed in a first-round RT-PCR of the TCR CDR3. One entry per CDR3 protein results from TCRdb running MiXCR on the multiplex PCR reads. The sample has under 700,000 distinct CDR3 sequences, 16% seen once; the top ten hold around 19%. Per germline, CDR1 PRHDT and CDR2 FYEKMQ (reference sequence). There are 15 residues in the CDR3. V was pared by 5 bases and J by 8 bases, with 9 bases of the junction left unmatched. The chain links TRBV13 to TRBJ2-1; TRBD2 matches at 10 bases. This TCR came from a woman under 30 with Graves' hyperthyroidism. Material for sequencing was blood. CDR3 protein: CASSQRTSGDDEQFF. CDR3 sequence (DNA): TGTGCCAGCAGCCAACGGACTAGCGGTGACGATGAGCAGTTCTTC.